What follows describes a single TCR beta chain. The clone's antigen remains unknown. No clone much larger than this one lies a single base away; base qualities are absent. Donors were immunologically healthy infants undergoing open corrective cardiac surgery for congenital heart defects in Finland. During surgery, a small roughly 0.45-1 mL aliquot of peripheral blood was collected from four of the eight donors. Instead of starting from a fixed cell number, genomic DNA extraction from blood samples used all available leukocytes. ACK lysis buffer was used to clear erythrocytes from the blood, and the leukocytes were then kept as pellets at -70 degrees C. A QIAsymphony instrument was used to extract genomic DNA from frozen cell pellets. V ends up 3 bases short and J 2 bases short, with an unmatched junction base count of 3. Based on the germline V gene, the CDR1 and CDR2 sequences are MDHEN and SYDVKM. From cysteine to phenylalanine, the CDR3 is 15 amino acids long. Only the CDR3 DNA is retained, 45 bases long and in frame from the first base.

The data are from a study of human thymus T cells (dated by TCRdb to 2020 to 2021). General notes on the study: TCR alpha and beta repertoires from fewer than ten infant thymus samples and a few related peripheral blood samples were characterized in the study. Donor ages ranging from roughly 7 to 250 days were recorded, and over 5 male and a couple of female infants were included in the cohort.

The immunoSEQ multiplex PCR assay was used to amplify the TCRB and TCRAD loci from a standardized amount of quality-controlled genomic DNA. Amplicons spanned the V(D)J region at a length sufficient to cover the CDR3 and identify V and J genes. Through the commercial immunoSEQ service, the amplicons were sequenced on an Illumina platform. Per the original workflow: Corrections for primer bias and sequencing errors followed previously described methods, while TCRAD and TCRB definitions were based on the IMGT database. immunoSEQ Analyzer 3.0 and VDJTools were used for repertoire analysis, which covered basic statistics, V/J segment usage, diversity estimates, rarefaction and pairwise overlap. To estimate diversity, the Chao1, ChaoE, Efron-Thisted, Shannon and inverse Simpson indices were applied, and diversity was also estimated on datasets down-sampled to the smallest sample. Repertoire overlap was assessed by strict matching of CDR3 nucleotide sequence, V gene and J gene, and clustering was done by Jaccard-based multidimensional scaling. TCRdb mirrors the immuneACCESS table, restricted to in-frame sequences. Some clones are absent from its copies; in checked studies, under half trace to an unresolved V gene, and the reason for the others is unknown. Clone size and V and J calls were adopted from that table, with D and trimming inferred from the DNA. Recorded for this sample are 54,000 or so clones; approximately 95% of them occurred a single time. The ten top clones hold around 6% of the sample.

Beyond this particular receptor, the publication reports: V and J gene segment usage appeared biased in both thymic and peripheral blood repertoires. On average, thymus samples yielded around 800,000 unique TCRB clonotypes, whereas blood samples yielded roughly 80,000.

The chain joins TRBV28 to TRBJ1-5; TRBD1 matches 8 bases in the middle. Sequenced: blood. The clonotype was recovered from a boy younger than two with a congenital heart defect but otherwise immunologically healthy. The CDR3 protein: CASSFAGQGNQPQHF. At the DNA level, the sequence is TGTGCCAGCAGTTTTGCGGGACAGGGCAATCAGCCCCAGCATTTT.